The T cell receptor (beta chain) under discussion was sequenced for a study of blood T cell repertoires in COVID-19 (TCRdb year 2020). Some background on the complete study: Collaborator samples came from the United States, Italy and Spain and covered acute and convalescent phases of COVID-19. The prospective study material was composed of cDNA or gDNA derived from T cells, B-cell-depleted T cells, or PBMCs. Subjects who had been exposed to COVID-19, were actively infected with it, or had recovered from it provided the deeply sampled blood TCRbeta repertoires that made up the dataset. A freely available public database, intended as a resource for researchers studying the immune response to SARS-CoV-2, is where the repertoires were released. The samples were drawn from the first 160 participants of the ongoing ImmuneRACE study and from 1,254 subjects provided by 6 global collaborators. Sample metadata almost always included a de-identified subject ID, COVID-19 status, age in years and sex. Where available, HLA class I and class II types were obtained from metadata supplied by the sample provider rather than from assay-based typing.

General study outcomes and caveats: The quantity of clinical and demographic metadata differed by source and by participant and was supplied without curation.

V ends up 5 bases short and J 2 bases short, with an unmatched junction base count of 5. The CDR3, from cysteine to phenylalanine, totals 15 residues. The kept DNA is CDR3 alone, 45 bases in frame from the first base. The germline V gene supplies CDR1 MNHEY and CDR2 SVGAGI. About this clone: This clone's antigen is unknown. The sample holds no much larger clone one base away, and base qualities are not on file.

TCRbeta CDR3 regions were amplified from genomic DNA using the immunoSEQ Assay, a bias-controlled multiplex PCR. For the original study's pipeline: The number of nucleated cells in each sample was estimated from the amplification of reference gene primers within the assay. To quantify the absolute abundance of each unique TCRbeta CDR3 rearrangement, sequence reads were collapsed and filtered. For each sample, productive Simpson clonality was calculated by taking the square root of Simpson's diversity index across productive rearrangements. Not all clones reach the TCRdb copy of this immuneACCESS table, which keeps in-frame sequences only. Checked studies attribute under half of the gap to unresolved V genes and leave the rest unexplained. The V and J calls and clone size are taken from that table; D and trimming were inferred from the DNA. The sample profile shows about 180,000 clones; over 80% of them were found once. Together, the top ten hold over 6.5% of the sample.

In Seattle, one collaborating source enrolled patients while the infection was active and tracked those patients longitudinally over the course of disease. The collaborating institutions used their own protocols to collect whole blood in K2EDTA tubes. For TCRbeta analysis, collaborators shipped samples in one of three forms: frozen whole blood, isolated PBMCs, or DNA extracted from either of those sample types. The chain employs TRBV6-5 and TRBJ1-1; TRBD1 lines up with 10 middle nucleotides. This clonotype was sampled from a woman aged 40 to 50 with COVID-19, enrolled during active disease. The sequenced sample was peripheral blood. At the DNA level, the sequence is TGTGCCAGCAGTCCCGGGACAGGGGCCAACACTGAAGCTTTCTTT. This yields the protein CASSPGTGANTEAFF.